Following are 11 T cell receptor beta chains from one sample sequenced in a study of CD8+CD57+ T cells in acquired aplastic anemia. Researchers used genomic DNA as the template to profile TCR beta VDJ and CDR3. Each CDR3 protein is one row after TCRdb ran MiXCR on the reads. The data contain about 200,000 distinct CDR3 sequences, about 37% of them singletons. Sequencing was performed on sorted CD4+, CD8+, or CD8+CD57+ T cells (not recorded which) from PBMCs. These receptors came from a human donor in good health, serving as a control.

The CDR3 coding sequence is TGCGCCAGCAGGATTTGGTTCGGGGCCCCGTGGGCCAACACTGAAGCTTTCTTT. Residues: CASRIWFGAPWANTEAFF. The genes are TRBV5-1 and TRBJ1-1; maybe TRBD1 (5 bases). CDR3 size: 18 residues. V was pared by 5 bases and J by 2 bases, with 25 bases between. CDR1 is SGHRS, CDR2 YFSETQ, per germline.

This clonotype has ten or more counts. Here the CDR3 reads CASRPRAGMNTEAFF. DNA of the CDR3: TGTGCCAGTAGGCCCAGGGCCGGGATGAACACTGAAGCTTTCTTT. The chain employs TRBV19 and TRBJ1-1, with D perhaps TRBD1 (5 bases). V lost 6 bases to trimming and J lost 0 bases, with 14 bases between them. CDR3 length equals 15 residues. The V gene's germline CDR1 is LNHDA and CDR2 SQIVND (reference sequence).

This clonotype was seen ten or more times. The V and J genes are TRBV11-2 and TRBJ1-2; D unclear. Looked up from germline, CDR1 is SGHAT and CDR2 is FQNNGV. CDR3 length: 15 amino acids. V lost 1 base and J 4 bases, leaving 13 bases between the germline ends. The CDR3 reads CASSLVYPGSYGYTF. The CDR3 DNA is TGTGCCAGCAGCTTAGTCTACCCCGGATCCTATGGCTACACCTTC.

The chain recombines TRBV9 with TRBJ2-1; maybe TRBD2 (6 bases). The ends were cut back, 8 bases at V and 6 bases at J, with 15 bases in the middle. This CDR3 spans 13 amino acids. Germline CDR1 reads SGDLS; CDR2 reads YYNGEE. The CDR3 region is CASAAAGLNEQFF. CDR3 coding DNA: TGTGCCAGTGCCGCCGCGGGACTCAATGAGCAGTTCTTC.

This clonotype has more than one count but fewer than ten. This CDR3 reads CASSEWSTTNEKLFF. The CDR3 DNA follows: TGTGCCAGCAGCGAATGGTCTACAACTAATGAAAAACTGTTTTTT. The chain has TRBV7-9 and TRBJ1-4; no firm D call. This CDR3 comprises 15 residues. From germline, CDR1 is SEHNR and CDR2 FQNEAQ (reference sequence). V lost 5 bases to trimming and J lost 0 bases, with 10 bases between them.

This clonotype was counted many times. The chain combines TRBV5-1 with TRBJ1-6; D is ambiguous. Germline CDR1 and CDR2: SGHRS and YFSETQ. The CDR3 spans 17 residues. Between the trimmed V and J ends, which lost 0 bases and 10 bases, there was a span of 20 bases. The CDR3 DNA is TGCGCCAGCAGCTTGGGCCCTAACCTTCCCATGGGGTCACCCCTCCACTTT. It is translated as CASSLGPNLPMGSPLHF. The variable domain in full, with the rest retrieved from reference TRBV5-1 and TRBJ1-6, is KAGVTQTPRYLIKTRGQQVTLSCSPISGHRSVSWYQQTPGQGLQFLFEYFSETQRNKGNFPGRFSGRQFSNSRSEMNVSTLELGDSALYLCASSLGPNLPMGSPLHFGNGTRLTVT.

The chain recombines TRBV11-1 with TRBJ2-1; no definite D call. Germline CDR1 reads SGHAT; CDR2 reads FQDESV (reference sequence). The V gene lost 1 base and the J gene lost 0 bases, with 10 bases spanning the gap. This CDR3 region has 16 residues. The CDR3 sequence: CASSLGAPSSYNEQFF. The CDR3 DNA is TGTGCCAGCAGCTTAGGGGCCCCGAGCTCCTACAATGAGCAGTTCTTC. Full variable domain (missing parts from reference TRBV11-1 and TRBJ2-1): EAEVAQSPRYKITEKSQAVAFWCDPISGHATLYWYRQILGQGPELLVQFQDESVVDDSQLPKDRFSAERLKGVDSTLKIQPAELGDSAMYLCASSLGAPSSYNEQFFGPGTRLTVL.

The chain links TRBV5-1 to TRBJ2-7; D possibly corresponds to TRBD2 (5 bases). The end of the DNA is better explained by TRBJ2-1, so the J call may be wrong. The V gene's germline CDR1 is SGHRS and CDR2 YFSETQ. This CDR3 is 17 amino acids long. In DNA, the CDR3 is TGCGCCAGCAGCTTGGAACCTTCAGGAGGATCCTACAATGAGCAGTTCTTC. Protein: CASSLEPSGGSYNEQFF.

The sample holds many counts of this clonotype. The V gene is TRBV20-1, the J gene TRBJ2-7; a possible D gene is TRBD2 (6 bases). V lost 7 bases and J 4 bases, leaving 17 bases between the germline ends. This CDR3 region has 13 residues. Germline V CDR1 and CDR2: DFQATT, SNEGSKA (reference sequence). The CDR3 loop reads CSVAGFWEYEQYF. CDR3 sequence (DNA): TGCAGTGTTGCGGGATTTTGGGAGTACGAGCAGTACTTC.

This clonotype was recorded many times. The chain employs TRBV5-1 and TRBJ2-3; 8 nucleotides agree with TRBD1. This CDR3 is 16 amino acids long. After removal of 4 bases from V and 2 bases from J, the junction contained 9 bases not matched to a gene. CDR1 is SGHRS, CDR2 YFSETQ, per germline. CDR3 coding DNA: TGCGCCAGCAGCCCCGCCGGACAGGGACACACAGATACGCAGTATTTT. Protein: CASSPAGQGHTDTQYF.

This clonotype was picked up many times. The genes are TRBV29-1 and TRBJ2-1; D call uncertain. V was pared by 2 bases and J by 4 bases, with 9 bases between. Germline values: CDR1 SQVTM, CDR2 ANQGSEA. The CDR3 length is 13 residues. DNA of the CDR3: TGCAGCGTTGAATGGCTATCGTACAATGAGCAGTTCTTC. Protein: CSVEWLSYNEQFF.